Sequencing of this TCR beta chain was carried out in a study of T cell responses to AZD1222 COVID-19 vaccine (dated by TCRdb to the early 2020s). Regarding the study in general: TCR sequencing was performed for more than 230 trial participants, of whom around 210 were given two doses of AZD1222 and around 26 were given two doses of MenACWY control vaccine. Trial participants were enrolled into age subgroups of 18-55, 56-69 and 70-plus years, which contained approximately 150, 28 and 58 TCR-sequenced participants, respectively.

The CDR3 regions of human TCRbeta chains were subjected to immunosequencing. In the authors' own workflow: Repertoire TCRs were matched against a reference library of SARS-CoV-2-specific TCRs generated with the MIRA antigen-specificity platform. Breadth was defined as the fraction of unique TCRs that were SARS-CoV-2-associated, and depth was defined as the fraction of total T cells that were SARS-CoV-2-associated. Using the MIRA data, each spike-specific TCR was mapped to the spike region that the TCR reacts to and placed in a CD4 or CD8 class. Log10-transformed breadth and depth values were compared by one-way ANOVA with Sidak's multiple comparisons tests. The immuneACCESS repertoire file appears here via TCRdb, limited to in-frame rearrangements. These files lack a portion of the clones; in checked studies, under half of the deficit traces to unresolved V genes, and the cause of the others is not known. V and J calls and clone size are copied from that table; D and trimming were computed from the DNA. The sample table holds 90,000 to 150,000 clones, of which around 87% were seen once. Together, the top ten hold approximately 2.6% of the sample.

Here is what the overall study found, with its caveats: Vaccine-associated CD4 TCRs spanned the whole spike protein, with dominant responses in regions 160-218 and 743-854. In the small 56-69-year group, the increase in depth fell short of significance, most likely because of low power. No day 14 peak-response samples were available, so repertoires were characterized only after the peak T cell response. Epitopes outside the regions mutated in the B.1.351 and B.1.1.7 variants were reportedly recognized by nearly half of the unique spike-specific TCRs. Participants were mostly white British, with more females than males. The authors suggested clonal diversity may have been underestimated. After two AZD1222 doses, both the breadth and the depth of spike-specific TCRs were significantly higher than at day 0 and than in MenACWY recipients. Conclusions about previously exposed vaccinees are limited, since just 6 or 7 AZD1222 recipients were seropositive for SARS-CoV-2 at baseline.

This clone occurred a few times. Its specific antigen is unknown. Base qualities are not recorded, but no much larger clone differs from it by a single base. Explained via the paper, the time point label denotes: about 28 days (+/-7) after the second vaccine dose. AZD1222 recipients with second doses at about 4 weeks or about 12 weeks were pooled, because spike-specific TCR depth and breadth did not differ between schedules. Vaccinee samples were obtained from the UK trials COV001 and COV002, which included a single-blind randomized controlled phase 2/3 trial of AZD1222 (ChAdOx1 nCoV-19) in healthy adults. For TCRbeta chain sequencing, PBMC samples were collected from trial participants at day 0 and at day 28 after the second dose. Material: peripheral blood, obtained 28 days after the second AZD1222 dose. This sequence originates from an adult who received the AZD1222 COVID-19 vaccine.

The DNA sequence is as follows: TGCGCCAGCAGAATTGCCCCAGGGGTTCAGTCACCCCTCCACTTT. This codes for CASRIAPGVQSPLHF. The chain links TRBV4-3 with TRBJ1-6, with TRBD1 tentatively as D gene (6 bases match). In the germline V gene, CDR1 corresponds to LGHNA and CDR2 to YSLEER. V was cut back by 6 bases and J by 10 bases, leaving a gap of 19 bases between them. CDR3 length: 15 amino acids, cysteine to phenylalanine. Solely the CDR3 DNA is kept, with 45 bases framed from the first base.